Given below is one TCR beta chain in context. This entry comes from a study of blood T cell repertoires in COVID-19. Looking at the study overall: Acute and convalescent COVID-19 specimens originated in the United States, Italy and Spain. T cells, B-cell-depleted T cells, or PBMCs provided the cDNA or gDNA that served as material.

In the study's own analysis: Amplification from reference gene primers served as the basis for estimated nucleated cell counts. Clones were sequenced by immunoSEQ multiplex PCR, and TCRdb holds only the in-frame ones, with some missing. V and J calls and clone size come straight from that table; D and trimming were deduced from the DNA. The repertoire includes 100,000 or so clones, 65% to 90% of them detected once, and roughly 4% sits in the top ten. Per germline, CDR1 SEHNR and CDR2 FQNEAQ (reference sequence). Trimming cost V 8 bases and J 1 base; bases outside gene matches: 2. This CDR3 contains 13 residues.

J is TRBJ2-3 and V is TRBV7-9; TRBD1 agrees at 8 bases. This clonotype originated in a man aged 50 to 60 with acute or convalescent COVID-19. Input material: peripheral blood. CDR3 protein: CASWGQGTDTQYF. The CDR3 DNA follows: TGTGCCAGCTGGGGACAGGGCACAGATACGCAGTATTTT.